This is a list of T cell receptor beta chains from one sample in a study of blood T cell repertoires in COVID-19. Libraries were prepared by immunoSEQ multiplex PCR; TCRdb keeps only in-frame clonotypes and omits some of them. This sample carries under 450,000 clones, about 86% of them seen once, and the ten largest clones take about 7.6%. Input material: peripheral blood. Receptors originate from a woman aged 55-75 years with COVID-19, enrolled during active disease. Both conserved end residues are part of each CDR3. Fields, in order: V gene, J gene, D gene, clone size, CDR3 DNA, CDR3 protein. The D gene is left open where the match is weak. Expanded clones are given a class, and other clones once, few, many or no size at all.

V: TRBV11-3
J: TRBJ2-2
D: .
size: .
DNA: TGTGCCAGCAGCTTGTATCAGGGTAACACCGGGGAGCTGTTTTTT
CDR3: CASSLYQGNTGELFF

V: TRBV7-3
J: TRBJ1-1
D: .
size: .
DNA: TGTGCCAGCAGCCAGGCAGGGAAGGCTGAAGCTTTCTTT
CDR3: CASSQAGKAEAFF

V: TRBV7-2
J: TRBJ1-1
D: TRBD1
size: .
DNA: TGTGCCAGCAGGCCCCGGGGACAGATGAACACTGAAGCTTTCTTT
CDR3: CASRPRGQMNTEAFF

V: TRBV6-2/TRBV6-3
J: TRBJ1-6
D: .
size: .
DNA: TGTGCCAGCAGTCAGGGACTGGGGAATTCACCCCTCCACTTT
CDR3: CASSQGLGNSPLHF

V: TRBV5-3
J: TRBJ1-6
D: TRBD1
size: once
DNA: TGTGCCAGAAGCTTGGCCACAGGGGACAGCTCCTATAATTCACCCCTCCACTTT
CDR3: CARSLATGDSSYNSPLHF

V: TRBV6-6
J: TRBJ2-5
D: .
size: .
DNA: TGTGCCAGCAGCCGGGACTTCCAAGAGACCCAGTACTTC
CDR3: CASSRDFQETQYF

V: TRBV7-9
J: TRBJ2-7
D: TRBD2
size: .
DNA: TGTGCCAGCAGCCGGGGGCTAGCGGGGGACACCTACGAGCAGTACTTC
CDR3: CASSRGLAGDTYEQYF

V: TRBV6-6
J: TRBJ1-3
D: .
size: once
DNA: TGTGCCAGCAGTGATGATGATAGCTCTGGAAACACCATATATTTT
CDR3: CASSDDDSSGNTIYF

V: TRBV19
J: TRBJ1-2
D: TRBD1
size: .
DNA: TGTGCCAGTAGTACGGGACAGGGGACCCATGGCTACACCTTC
CDR3: CASSTGQGTHGYTF

V: TRBV19
J: TRBJ1-5
D: .
size: .
DNA: TGTGCCAGTAGTATAGGGACAGAAAGCAATCAGCCCCAGCATTTT
CDR3: CASSIGTESNQPQHF

V: TRBV5-8
J: TRBJ1-1
D: TRBD1
size: .
DNA: TGTGCCAGCAGCCGGGGACAGGGCACTGAAGCTTTCTTT
CDR3: CASSRGQGTEAFF

V: TRBV5-5
J: TRBJ1-2
D: TRBD1
size: .
DNA: TGTGCCAGCAGCCCGGGGACAGGGTCCTATTTCTATGGCTACACCTTC
CDR3: CASSPGTGSYFYGYTF

V: TRBV12-2
J: TRBJ2-1
D: .
size: .
DNA: TGTGCAAGGGGCTTTTTGGTAGCGGAACCCAATTACAATGAGCAGTTCTTC
CDR3: CARGFLVAEPNYNEQFF

V: TRBV18
J: TRBJ2-7
D: .
size: .
DNA: TGTGCCAGCTCACCGGTCGACTCCGGCGGGGAGCAGTACTTC
CDR3: CASSPVDSGGEQYF

V: TRBV5-1
J: TRBJ1-4
D: TRBD1
size: .
DNA: TGCGCCAGCAGCGACGGGACAGGGGTTAATGAAAAACTGTTTTTT
CDR3: CASSDGTGVNEKLFF

V: TRBV5-4
J: TRBJ2-2
D: .
size: .
DNA: TGTGCCAGCAGCTTGGCGGAGTTCACCGGGGAGCTGTTTTTT
CDR3: CASSLAEFTGELFF

V: TRBV19
J: TRBJ2-1
D: .
size: few
DNA: TGTGCCAGTAGTCCCAAGACGGGGGGCTGGAATGAGCAGTTCTTC
CDR3: CASSPKTGGWNEQFF

V: TRBV11-2
J: TRBJ2-1
D: TRBD2
size: .
DNA: TGTGCCAGCAGCTCCCTGCGGGGGGGCAGGAACGATGAGCAGTTCTTC
CDR3: CASSSLRGGRNDEQFF

V: TRBV6-6
J: TRBJ2-3
D: .
size: .
DNA: TGTGCCAGCAGGACAGGACGAAGCACAGATACGCAGTATTTT
CDR3: CASRTGRSTDTQYF

V: TRBV11-3
J: TRBJ1-4
D: TRBD1
size: .
DNA: TGTGCCAGCAGCTTATGTGGACAGGGGGGCGCAACTAATGAAAAACTGTTTTTT
CDR3: CASSLCGQGGATNEKLFF

V: TRBV5-1
J: TRBJ2-5
D: TRBD1
size: .
DNA: TGCGCCAGCAGTTACGACAGGGAAGAGACCCAGTACTTC
CDR3: CASSYDREETQYF

V: TRBV30
J: TRBJ1-6
D: .
size: .
DNA: TGTGCCTGGAGGGGCAAGGGGGTTGGCAATTCACCCCTCCACTTT
CDR3: CAWRGKGVGNSPLHF

V: TRBV10-3
J: TRBJ2-7
D: TRBD2
size: .
DNA: TGTGCCATCAGAAGCGGGGGCCAACCTCCCGAGCAGTACTTC
CDR3: CAIRSGGQPPEQYF

V: TRBV5-6
J: TRBJ2-7
D: TRBD2
size: .
DNA: TGTGCCAGCAGTTCCGGGGGGTCATGGTCCTACGAGCAGTACTTC
CDR3: CASSSGGSWSYEQYF

V: TRBV9
J: TRBJ2-7
D: TRBD1
size: .
DNA: TGTGCCAGCAGCGTAGGGGACAGGGGGAACTACGAGCAGTACTTC
CDR3: CASSVGDRGNYEQYF

V: TRBV25-1
J: TRBJ2-3
D: .
size: .
DNA: TGTGCCAGCAGTACCCTAGCAGATACGCAGTATTTT
CDR3: CASSTLADTQYF

V: TRBV12-3/TRBV12-4
J: TRBJ1-2
D: .
size: few
DNA: TGTGCCAGCAGTTTATTATTTAGCTACACCTTC
CDR3: CASSLLFSYTF

V: TRBV12-3/TRBV12-4
J: TRBJ1-2
D: .
size: .
DNA: TGTGCCAGCAGTTTCGGCAGGGACTATGGCTACACCTTC
CDR3: CASSFGRDYGYTF

V: TRBV5-1
J: TRBJ2-3
D: .
size: .
DNA: TGCGCCAGCAGCTTCTCGGCAGATACGCAGTATTTT
CDR3: CASSFSADTQYF

V: TRBV29-1
J: TRBJ2-3
D: .
size: .
DNA: TGCAGCGTTGAAGAGGGAAGGGGTAGGGATACGCAGTATTTT
CDR3: CSVEEGRGRDTQYF

V: TRBV7-9
J: TRBJ2-7
D: .
size: .
DNA: TGTGCCAGCAGCTCTACAGCTTACTCCTACGAGCAGTACTTC
CDR3: CASSSTAYSYEQYF